The 26 T cell receptor beta chains listed next were all sequenced from one sample in a study of shared clonotypes between healthy human individuals. This table comes from immunoSEQ multiplex PCR, and its TCRdb copy is limited to in-frame clones, with some not included. Of around 480,000 clones listed, about three quarters are singletons. Specimen: PBMCs. Every receptor here comes from a woman aged 40 to 50 in good health. Some clones in this sample may be carry-over from other donors' samples.

V and J are TRBV30 and TRBJ2-7; D is possibly TRBD1 (5 bases). Looked up from germline, CDR1 is GTSNPN and CDR2 is SVGIG (reference sequence). This CDR3 is 13 amino acids long. V dropped 7 bases and J dropped 2 bases, with 15 bases sitting between them. The CDR3 DNA reads TGTGCCTCAACGACGGAGACAGCCTACGAGCAGTACTTC. Residues: CASTTETAYEQYF.

V and J are TRBV10-3 and TRBJ1-2; D is undetermined. This CDR3 contains 14 residues. The V end was cut by 3 bases, the J end by 4 bases, with 12 bases between. Germline V gene lookup returns CDR1 ENHRY and CDR2 SYGVKD. The CDR3, as DNA: TGTGCCATCAGTGATGGCACGATGGGCTATGGCTACACCTTC. It encodes CAISDGTMGYGYTF.

The genes are TRBV10-2 and TRBJ1-2; 8 bases match TRBD1. Per the germline V gene, CDR1 is WSHSY and CDR2 is SAAADI. The CDR3 contains 15 residues. V shed 0 bases, J shed 2 bases, and the junction held 2 bases outside the gene matches. This chain's CDR3 is CASSESHRGNYGYTF. The CDR3 DNA sequence: TGCGCCAGCAGTGAGTCCCACAGGGGGAACTATGGCTACACCTTC.

The chain is built from TRBV11-3 and TRBJ2-1, with D unclear. Trimming cost V 2 bases and J 3 bases, with 11 bases left between them. Germline lookup yields CDR1 SGHNT and CDR2 YENEEA. The CDR3 has 15 residues. The CDR3 nucleotides read TGTGCCAGCAGCTTACCGAGGTATTACTACAATGAGCAGTTCTTC. Residues: CASSLPRYYYNEQFF.

This chain joins TRBV5-1 and TRBJ2-5; 10 nucleotides align to TRBD2. Germline CDR1 reads SGHRS; CDR2 reads YFSETQ. CDR3 length equals 18 residues. V lost 4 bases to trimming and J lost 1 base; unmatched junction nucleotides: 13. The CDR3 is CASSLWTSGGDSQETQYF. The CDR3 DNA reads TGCGCCAGCAGCCTATGGACTAGCGGAGGGGATTCCCAAGAGACCCAGTACTTC.

This clone was recorded only once. The chain uses TRBV5-1 and TRBJ2-6; D possibly corresponds to TRBD1 (5 bases). V lost 2 bases to trimming and J lost 2 bases, with 11 bases between them. The CDR3 runs 16 residues. Germline CDR1 SGHRS, CDR2 YFSETQ. CDR3 sequence reads: CASSFSPGTGANVLTF. In DNA form, the CDR3 reads TGCGCCAGCAGCTTCAGCCCAGGGACTGGGGCCAACGTCCTGACTTTC.

V is TRBV5-1 and J is TRBJ1-1, with 9 positions matching TRBD1. The V segment lost 4 bases and the J segment 1 base; nucleotides outside the gene matches: 5. This CDR3 spans 15 amino acids. Germline V CDR1 and CDR2: SGHRS, YFSETQ. CDR3 coding DNA: TGCGCCAGCAGCCAATTGACAGGGGGGAACACTGAAGCTTTCTTT. It codes for CASSQLTGGNTEAFF.

The chain links TRBV5-5 to TRBJ1-2, with no clear D. The CDR3 runs 14 residues. The V end lost 4 bases, the J end lost 5 bases, and 15 bases lay between the germline ends. Germline lookup yields CDR1 SGHKS and CDR2 YYEKEE (reference sequence). CDR3 nucleotides: TGTGCCAGCAGCCCGTTGGAATCCGGTTATGGCTACACCTTC. This encodes CASSPLESGYGYTF.

V usage is TRBV7-9 and J usage is TRBJ2-7; 9 bases are shared with TRBD1. The CDR3 totals 14 residues. Germline CDR1 SEHNR, CDR2 FQNEAQ (reference sequence). V lost 3 bases and J lost 1; bases outside the gene matches: 1. The CDR3 DNA is TGTGCCAGCAGCTTCGGGACAGGGTCCTACGAGCAGTACTTC. This sequence encodes CASSFGTGSYEQYF.

The rearrangement joins TRBV4-3 to TRBJ1-5; D gene unclear. The CDR3 totals 17 residues. Germline V CDR1 and CDR2: LGHNA, YSLEER. V was trimmed by 2 bases and J by 1 base, leaving 15 bases between them. The CDR3, as DNA: TGCGCCAGCAGCCAATTATATCCGGAGCCCAGCAATCAGCCCCAGCATTTT. This translates into CASSQLYPEPSNQPQHF.

CDR3: CAGREREGPSEQFF. The DNA for the CDR3 is TGTGCCGGTCGTGAGCGGGAGGGCCCCAGTGAGCAGTTCTTC. The rearrangement joins TRBV27 to TRBJ2-1, with 10 bases fitting TRBD2. The CDR3 has 14 residues. The trim removed 11 bases at V and 9 bases at J, leaving 13 bases unmatched. CDR1 and CDR2 from the germline V gene are MNHEY and SMNVEV (reference sequence).

This clone was recorded only once. The CDR3 coding sequence is TGCGCCAGCAGTGCGGGACTAGCGGGAGGCTGGGAGCAGTACTTC. This codes for CASSAGLAGGWEQYF. The V call is TRBV10-1, the J call TRBJ2-7, with 15 positions matching TRBD2. CDR1 and CDR2 (germline): WNHNN, SYGVQD (reference sequence). Germline trimming cut 4 bases from V and 7 bases from J; bases unmatched to any gene: 5. This CDR3 region has 15 residues.

The CDR3 loop reads CASSQPLPSGANVLTF. DNA for the CDR3: TGTGCCAGCAGCCAACCTTTACCTTCTGGGGCCAACGTCCTGACTTTC. The V and J genes are TRBV7-9 and TRBJ2-6; D is undetermined. CDR1 is SEHNR and CDR2 is FQNEAQ in the germline V gene (reference sequence). CDR3 length: 16 residues. Trimming pared 5 bases from V and 1 base from J, leaving 12 bases between. The complete variable domain, with remaining parts taken from reference TRBV7-9 and TRBJ2-6, reads DTGVSQNPRHKITKRGQNVTFRCDPISEHNRLYWYRQTLGQGPEFLTYFQNEAQLEKSRLLSDRFSAERPKGSFSTLEIQRTEQGDSAMYLCASSQPLPSGANVLTFGAGSRLTVL.

This clone turned up a few times. This sequence joins TRBV28 and TRBJ2-7, with 9 bases matching TRBD1. Unmatched junction bases numbered 7, after V lost 10 bases and J lost 6 bases. CDR3 size: 12 residues. The germline V gene encodes CDR1 MDHEN and CDR2 SYDVKM. CDR3 DNA sequence: TGTGCCACCAGCGGGACAGGGCGCGAGCAGTACTTC. Protein sequence: CATSGTGREQYF.

This clone was seen only a few times. The sample carries other DNA sequences with the same CDR3. The chain links TRBV5-1 to TRBJ1-3; D unresolved. Germline-derived CDR1 and CDR2 are SGHRS and YFSETQ. The CDR3 has 14 amino acids. V was pared by 3 bases and J by 0 bases, with 7 bases between. For the CDR3, the DNA is TGCGCCAGCAGCTCCTCCGGCTCTGGAAACACCATATATTTT. This translates into CASSSSGSGNTIYF. The full variable domain, with the rest looked up from reference TRBV5-1 and TRBJ1-3, is KAGVTQTPRYLIKTRGQQVTLSCSPISGHRSVSWYQQTPGQGLQFLFEYFSETQRNKGNFPGRFSGRQFSNSRSEMNVSTLELGDSALYLCASSSSGSGNTIYFGEGSWLTVV.

The table lists this clone with a count of one. The chain carries TRBV5-1 and TRBJ2-6; D unresolved. This CDR3 has 15 residues. V lost 1 base and J 1 base, leaving 6 bases between the germline ends. Germline V gene sequence: CDR1 SGHRS, CDR2 YFSETQ. CDR3 amino acids: CASSLLGSGANVLTF. CDR3 nucleotides: TGCGCCAGCAGCTTGTTGGGATCTGGGGCCAACGTCCTGACTTTC.

This rearrangement joins TRBV28 to TRBJ2-6; 10 positions agree with TRBD1. The CDR3 totals 19 residues. Germline CDR1 MDHEN, CDR2 SYDVKM. V lost 5 bases and J lost 0; bases outside the gene matches: 10. The CDR3 protein is CASSPPGQGFSSGANVLTF. DNA for the CDR3: TGTGCCAGCAGTCCGCCGGGACAGGGGTTTTCCTCTGGGGCCAACGTCCTGACTTTC.

This clone was counted a few times. The gene calls are TRBV6-1 and TRBJ2-5; 9 bases match TRBD2. This CDR3 has 14 amino acids. V lost 4 bases to trimming and J lost 1 base; unmatched junction nucleotides: 1. CDR1 and CDR2 from the germline V gene are MNHNS and SASEGT. CDR3 sequence (DNA): TGTGCCAGCAGTGTTAGCGGGGGCCAAGAGACCCAGTACTTC. This translates into CASSVSGGQETQYF.

The rearrangement uses TRBV7-9 and TRBJ2-6; 7 bases line up with TRBD1. Germline CDR1 SEHNR, CDR2 FQNEAQ (reference sequence). The V segment lost 3 bases and the J segment 0 bases; nucleotides outside the gene matches: 5. The CDR3 runs to 17 residues. For the CDR3, the DNA is TGTGCCAGCAGCTTGGTCGCAGGGGGCTCTGGGGCCAACGTCCTGACTTTC. Translated, it gives CASSLVAGGSGANVLTF.

The chain is built from TRBV28 and TRBJ2-1; TRBD2 is a possible D gene (6 bases). V was cut by 4 bases and J by 0 bases, with 25 bases left in between. CDR1 and CDR2 (germline): MDHEN, SYDVKM. The CDR3 totals 20 residues. The DNA of the CDR3 is TGTGCCAGCAGTTCCCCTCACCCTCAAACTAGCCCGAGCTCCTACAATGAGCAGTTCTTC. Translating gives CASSSPHPQTSPSSYNEQFF.

The V call is TRBV7-2, the J call TRBJ2-7, with 8 bases lining up with TRBD1. Per the germline V gene, CDR1 is SGHTA and CDR2 is FQGNSA. CDR3 length: 15 residues. Losses at the gene ends were 1 base for V and 1 base for J; bases not matched to a gene: 3. The CDR3 DNA sequence: TGTGCCAGCAGCTTAGGGACAGGGAGTTCCTACGAGCAGTACTTC. It yields the protein CASSLGTGSSYEQYF.

In the case of this clone: Other DNA sequences in this specimen translate into the identical CDR3. The genes are TRBV28 and TRBJ2-1, with TRBD2 matching 10 bases. CDR1 and CDR2 (germline): MDHEN, SYDVKM. The V segment lost 6 bases and the J segment 4 bases; nucleotides outside the gene matches: 6. CDR3 size: 15 residues. The chain's CDR3 is CASSPPSGSYNEQFF. The CDR3 DNA is TGTGCCAGCAGCCCTCCTAGCGGGAGTTACAATGAGCAGTTCTTC.

The chain links TRBV7-9 to TRBJ2-5, with 13 bases matching TRBD2. CDR3 length: 19 residues. V dropped 1 base and J dropped 5; count of bases not matched to a gene: 13. From germline, CDR1 is SEHNR and CDR2 FQNEAQ (reference sequence). Here the CDR3 DNA reads TGTGCCAGCAGCTTAGGAGGACTAGCGGGAGAGGGGATTCTGGAGACCCAGTACTTC. This gives the protein CASSLGGLAGEGILETQYF.

The chain joins TRBV23-1 to TRBJ2-7, with D unresolved. Being an ORF, TRBV23-1 has a function that is uncertain. With 4 bases removed from V and 2 bases from J, the gap between germline ends came to 15 bases. The CDR3 contains 15 residues. This chain's CDR3 is CASSRCGERPYEQYF. The CDR3 DNA follows: TGCGCCAGCAGTCGGTGTGGAGAAAGGCCCTACGAGCAGTACTTC.

The rearrangement joins TRBV2 to TRBJ2-7, with TRBD1 matching over 7 bases. Per germline, CDR1 SNHLY and CDR2 FYNNEI. The CDR3 runs to 16 residues. Trimming at V came to 4 bases and at J to 2 bases, leaving 11 bases not matched to a gene. Here the CDR3 DNA reads TGTGCCAGCAGTGCGGTAACAGGGGAAGGGGCCTACGAGCAGTACTTC. This codes for CASSAVTGEGAYEQYF.

The gene calls are TRBV10-3 and TRBJ1-6; 9 bases map to TRBD1. This CDR3 region has 16 residues. Germline loops: CDR1 ENHRY, CDR2 SYGVKD. V shed 6 bases, J shed 4 bases, and the junction held 7 bases outside the gene matches. The CDR3 loop reads CAIRDGQGSYNSPLHF. CDR3 nucleotide sequence: TGTGCCATCAGAGACGGACAGGGGAGTTATAATTCACCCCTCCACTTT.